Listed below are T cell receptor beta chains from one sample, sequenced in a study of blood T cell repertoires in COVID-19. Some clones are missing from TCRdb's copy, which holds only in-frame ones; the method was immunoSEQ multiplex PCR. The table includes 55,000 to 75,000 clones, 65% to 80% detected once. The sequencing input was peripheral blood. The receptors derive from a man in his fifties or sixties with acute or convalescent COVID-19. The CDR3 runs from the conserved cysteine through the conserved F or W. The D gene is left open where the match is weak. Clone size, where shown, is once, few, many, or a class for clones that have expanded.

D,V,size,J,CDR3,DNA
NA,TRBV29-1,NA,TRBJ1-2,CSVGEGAHDGYTF,TGCAGCGTTGGGGAAGGGGCTCACGATGGCTACACCTTC
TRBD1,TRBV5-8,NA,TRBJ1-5,CASSWWGQGGNQPQHF,TGTGCCAGCAGCTGGTGGGGACAGGGGGGCAATCAGCCCCAGCATTTT
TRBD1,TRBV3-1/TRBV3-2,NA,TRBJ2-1,CASSRTGLTYNEQFF,TGTGCCAGCAGTCGGACAGGGTTAACCTACAATGAGCAGTTCTTC
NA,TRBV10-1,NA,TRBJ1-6,CASSESTGSPLHF,TGCGCCAGCAGTGAATCGACAGGTTCACCCCTCCACTTT
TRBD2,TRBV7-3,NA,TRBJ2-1,CASSFGLAGVDEQFF,TGTGCCAGCAGCTTCGGGCTAGCGGGAGTGGATGAGCAGTTCTTC
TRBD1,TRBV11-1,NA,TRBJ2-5,CASTTTLTGMETQYF,TGTGCCAGCACCACTACTTTGACAGGGATGGAGACCCAGTACTTC
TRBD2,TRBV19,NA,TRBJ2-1,CATHGRALSNEQFF,TGTGCCACTCATGGGAGGGCCCTCTCCAATGAGCAGTTCTTC
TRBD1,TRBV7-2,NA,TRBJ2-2,CASSWTGDTGELFF,TGTGCCAGCAGCTGGACAGGGGACACCGGGGAGCTGTTTTTT
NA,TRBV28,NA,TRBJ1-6,CASSLVLTGINSPLHF,TGTGCCAGCAGTTTAGTATTGACCGGGATTAATTCACCCCTCCACTTT
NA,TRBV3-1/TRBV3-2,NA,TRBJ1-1,CASSHGGNTEAFF,TGTGCCAGCAGCCACGGAGGAAACACTGAAGCTTTCTTT
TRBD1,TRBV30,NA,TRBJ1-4,CAASTGWDEKLFF,TGTGCCGCCTCGACAGGGTGGGATGAAAAACTGTTTTTT
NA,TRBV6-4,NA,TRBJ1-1,CASSDPGTAEAFF,TGTGCCAGCAGTGACCCCGGGACTGCTGAAGCTTTCTTT
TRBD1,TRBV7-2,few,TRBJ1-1,CASSLWGTANTEAFF,TGTGCCAGCAGCTTATGGGGGACAGCAAACACTGAAGCTTTCTTT
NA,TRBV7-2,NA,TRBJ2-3,CASSALHPGTVFNF,TGTGCCAGCAGCGCCCTGCACCCCGGGACTGTTTTCAATTTT
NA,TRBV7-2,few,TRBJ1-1,CASRLQGLATEAFF,TGTGCCAGCAGGTTACAGGGACTGGCAACTGAAGCTTTCTTT
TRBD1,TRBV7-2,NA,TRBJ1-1,CASSSMDRGYTEAFF,TGTGCCAGCAGCTCTATGGACAGGGGGTATACTGAAGCTTTCTTT
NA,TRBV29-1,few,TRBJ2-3,CSVAGGREPTDTQYF,TGCAGCGTGGCGGGCGGACGGGAACCCACAGATACGCAGTATTTT
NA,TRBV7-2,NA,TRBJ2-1,CASSLGGHMDEQFF,TGTGCCAGCAGCTTAGGAGGACACATGGATGAGCAGTTCTTC
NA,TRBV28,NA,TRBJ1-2,CASSFFRGIGSGWGYTF,TGTGCCAGCAGTTTTTTTCGGGGGATAGGGTCAGGTTGGGGCTACACCTTC
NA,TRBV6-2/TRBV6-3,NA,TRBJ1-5,CASSPGGGGNQPQHF,TGTGCCAGCAGCCCCGGAGGCGGGGGCAATCAGCCCCAGCATTTT
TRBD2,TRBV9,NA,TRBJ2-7,CASSETSSSYEQYF,TGTGCCAGCAGCGAGACTAGCTCGTCCTACGAGCAGTACTTC
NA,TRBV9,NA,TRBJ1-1,CASSEDMNSEAFF,TGTGCCAGCAGCGAGGACATGAATTCTGAAGCTTTCTTT
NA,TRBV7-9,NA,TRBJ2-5,CASGSGITQETQYF,TGTGCCAGCGGGTCGGGAATTACTCAAGAGACCCAGTACTTC
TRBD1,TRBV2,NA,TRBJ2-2,CASSGQGASNTGELFF,TGTGCCAGCAGTGGGCAGGGGGCGTCGAACACCGGGGAGCTGTTTTTT
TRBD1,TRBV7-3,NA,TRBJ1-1,CASSPGTGGYTEAFF,TGTGCCAGCAGCCCGGGGACAGGGGGATACACTGAAGCTTTCTTT
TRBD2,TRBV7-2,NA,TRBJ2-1,CASSPQPGTSGTDEQFF,TGTGCCAGCAGCCCCCAACCCGGGACTAGCGGGACCGATGAGCAGTTCTTC
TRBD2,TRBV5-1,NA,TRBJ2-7,CASSLVPGREVRYEQYF,TGCGCCAGCAGCTTGGTCCCGGGGCGGGAGGTAAGGTACGAGCAGTACTTC
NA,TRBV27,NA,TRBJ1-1,CASQNRVEAFF,TGTGCCAGCCAAAACAGGGTTGAAGCTTTCTTT
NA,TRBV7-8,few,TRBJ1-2,CASSFRGRPTGYTF,TGTGCCAGCAGCTTCAGGGGAAGGCCTACTGGCTACACCTTC
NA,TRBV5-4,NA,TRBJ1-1,CASSLSQVNTEAFF,TGTGCCAGCAGCTTGAGCCAGGTGAACACTGAAGCTTTCTTT
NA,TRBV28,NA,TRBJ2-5,CASSLAFETQYF,TGTGCCAGCAGTTTAGCGTTTGAGACCCAGTACTTC
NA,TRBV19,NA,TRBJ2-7,CASSITPSSYEQYF,TGTGCCAGTAGTATTACGCCGAGCTCCTACGAGCAGTACTTC
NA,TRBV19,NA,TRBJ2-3,CASSRHHSTDTQYF,TGTGCCAGTAGTCGACACCATAGCACAGATACGCAGTATTTT
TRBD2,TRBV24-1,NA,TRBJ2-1,CATSDLDPASGRKSEQFF,TGTGCCACCAGTGATTTGGACCCTGCTAGCGGGAGAAAAAGTGAGCAGTTCTTC
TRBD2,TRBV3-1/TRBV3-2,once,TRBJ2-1,CASSRRLANKNEQFF,TGTGCCAGCAGCCGCAGACTAGCGAATAAGAATGAGCAGTTCTTC
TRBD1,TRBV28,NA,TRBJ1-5,CASSPPGTGTQPQHF,TGTGCCAGCAGTCCCCCCGGGACAGGGACACAGCCCCAGCATTTT
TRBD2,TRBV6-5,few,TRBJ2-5,CASSYSEREGETQYF,TGTGCCAGCAGTTACTCGGAGCGGGAGGGGGAGACCCAGTACTTC
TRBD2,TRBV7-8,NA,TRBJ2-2,CASNPRERNTGELFF,TGTGCCAGCAACCCGCGGGAGAGGAACACCGGGGAGCTGTTTTTT
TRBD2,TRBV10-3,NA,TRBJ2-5,CAISEGAGGPETQYF,TGTGCCATCAGTGAGGGGGCGGGAGGGCCCGAGACCCAGTACTTC
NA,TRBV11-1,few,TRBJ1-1,CASSLFSLNTEAFF,TGTGCCAGCAGCTTATTTTCCTTGAACACTGAAGCTTTCTTT
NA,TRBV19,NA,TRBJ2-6,CASSAGEGANVLTF,TGTGCCAGTAGTGCCGGGGAAGGGGCCAACGTCCTGACTTTC
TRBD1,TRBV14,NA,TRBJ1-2,CASSRQGFGYTF,TGTGCCAGCAGCCGACAGGGTTTTGGCTACACCTTC
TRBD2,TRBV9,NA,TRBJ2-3,CASSSGLAGGWSTDTQYF,TGTGCCAGCAGCTCCGGACTAGCGGGAGGGTGGAGCACAGATACGCAGTATTTT
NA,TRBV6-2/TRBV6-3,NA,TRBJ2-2,CASSFGQNTGELFF,TGTGCCAGCAGTTTCGGTCAGAACACCGGGGAGCTGTTTTTT
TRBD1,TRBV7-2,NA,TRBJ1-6,CASSLEWGQGGSPLHF,TGTGCCAGCAGCTTAGAATGGGGACAGGGCGGATCACCCCTCCACTTT
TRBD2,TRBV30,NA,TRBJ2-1,CAWLGLAGVNEQFF,TGTGCCTGGCTCGGACTAGCGGGAGTGAATGAGCAGTTCTTC
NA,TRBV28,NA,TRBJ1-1,CASSLPGGREAFF,TGTGCCAGCAGTTTACCCGGGGGAAGGGAAGCTTTCTTT
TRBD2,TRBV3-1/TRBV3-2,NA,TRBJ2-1,CASSQDHSGTSGGNEQFF,TGTGCCAGCAGCCAAGATCACTCCGGGACTAGCGGGGGTAATGAGCAGTTCTTC
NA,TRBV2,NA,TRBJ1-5,CASSDRDTRRLPQHF,TGTGCCAGCAGTGATCGGGACACAAGAAGGTTGCCCCAGCATTTT
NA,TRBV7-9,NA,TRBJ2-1,CASSETLGRFF,TGTGCCAGCAGCGAAACACTAGGGCGGTTCTTC
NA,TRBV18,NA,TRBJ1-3,CASSPIVQGRHSGNTIYF,TGTGCCAGCTCACCAATCGTACAGGGCCGTCACTCTGGAAACACCATATATTTT
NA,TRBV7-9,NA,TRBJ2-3,CASSRGSAAVDTQYF,TGTGCCAGCAGCCGCGGGTCCGCGGCGGTGGATACGCAGTATTTT
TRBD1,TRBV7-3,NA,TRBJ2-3,CASSFRGDTQYF,TGTGCCAGCAGCTTCAGGGGGGATACGCAGTATTTT
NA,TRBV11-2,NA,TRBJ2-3,CASSLVPRDTQYF,TGTGCCAGCAGCTTAGTCCCCCGAGATACGCAGTATTTT
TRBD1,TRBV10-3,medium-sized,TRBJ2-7,CATGPGQTLNEQYF,TGTGCCACCGGACCGGGACAGACGCTCAACGAGCAGTACTTC